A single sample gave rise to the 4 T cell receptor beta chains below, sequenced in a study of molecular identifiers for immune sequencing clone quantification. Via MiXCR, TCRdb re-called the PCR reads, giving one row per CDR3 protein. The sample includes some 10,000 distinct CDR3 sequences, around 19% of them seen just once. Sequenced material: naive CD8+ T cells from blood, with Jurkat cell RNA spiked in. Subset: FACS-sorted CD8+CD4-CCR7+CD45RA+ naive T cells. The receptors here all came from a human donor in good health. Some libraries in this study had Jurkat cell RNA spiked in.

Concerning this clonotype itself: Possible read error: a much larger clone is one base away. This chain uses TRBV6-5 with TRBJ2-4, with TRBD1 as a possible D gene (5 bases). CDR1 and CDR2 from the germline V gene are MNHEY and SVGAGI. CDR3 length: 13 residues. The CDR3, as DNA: TGTGCCAACAGTTACTCAGGGCTGGACATTCAGTACTTC. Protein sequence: CANSYSGLDIQYF.

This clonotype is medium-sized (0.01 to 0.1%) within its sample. The CDR3 nucleotides are TGCGCCAGCAGCTCAAATGACAGGGGAGTGGGCGAGCAGTACTTC. Translating gives CASSSNDRGVGEQYF. The chain has TRBV4-1 and TRBJ2-7, with 8 bases that match TRBD1. This CDR3 is 15 amino acids long. The junction had 12 bases not matched to a gene; V was cut back by 5 bases and J by 6 bases. Germline V CDR1 and CDR2: MGHRA, YSYEKL.

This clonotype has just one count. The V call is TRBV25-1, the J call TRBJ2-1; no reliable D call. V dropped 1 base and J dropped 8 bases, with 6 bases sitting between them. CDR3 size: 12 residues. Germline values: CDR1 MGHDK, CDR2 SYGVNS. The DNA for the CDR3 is TGTGCCAGCAGTGAATCCCTGGATGAGCAGTTCTTC. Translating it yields CASSESLDEQFF.

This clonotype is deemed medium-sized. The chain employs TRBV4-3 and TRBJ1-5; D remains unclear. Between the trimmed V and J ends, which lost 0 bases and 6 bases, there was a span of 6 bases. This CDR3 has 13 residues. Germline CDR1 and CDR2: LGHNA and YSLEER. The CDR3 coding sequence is TGCGCCAGCAGCCAAGATCCCTTTCAGCCCCAGCATTTT. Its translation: CASSQDPFQPQHF.